This T cell receptor beta chain was documented in a study of graft-versus-host responses after intestinal transplantation. Whole-study results and caveats: Within the allografts of patients who had graft-donor T cell macrochimerism, graft-versus-host to host-versus-graft clonal ratios were high. Recipient marrow held GvH clones, some first seen in ileum or blood.

Sequencing was performed with immunoSEQ multiplex PCR; in TCRdb, only in-frame clones are kept and a portion is missing. The sample shows roughly 5,500 clones, roughly 30% of them seen only once. Irradiated stimulators labeled with violet dye, roughly 200,000 in number, were plated with roughly 200,000 CFSE-labeled responders. Per the germline V gene, CDR1 is SGHRS and CDR2 is YFSETQ. The CDR3 consists of 17 residues. V lost 1 base and J lost 7; bases outside the gene matches: 11. The material was alloreactive CD4+ T cells from a mixed lymphocyte reaction culture, obtained before transplantation. Subset: CFSE-low proliferating T cells sorted from approximately 6-day pre-transplant mixed lymphocyte reaction (GvH or HvG direction). The V and J genes are TRBV5-1 and TRBJ2-1, with 10 bases lining up with TRBD2. The receptor comes from a human patient who was an organ donor for intestinal transplantation. CDR3 amino acids: CASSLIGGASGRNEQFF. As DNA, the CDR3 is TGCGCCAGCAGCTTGATAGGTGGCGCTAGCGGGAGAAATGAGCAGTTCTTC.